The present T cell receptor beta chain was sequenced within a study of blood T cell repertoires in COVID-19. This clone was picked up a small number of times. Clones were read by immunoSEQ multiplex PCR, and TCRdb kept only the in-frame ones, dropping some. This sample carries more than 45,000 clones, roughly 84% of them seen once, and the ten largest clones take 15% to 20%. CDR1 MNHEY and CDR2 SVGEGT come from the germline V gene. The V gene end was trimmed by 5 bases and the J gene end by 6 bases; junction bases not matched to a gene: 7. The length of the CDR3 is 14 residues. The chain is built from TRBV6-2 or TRBV6-3 and TRBJ1-1, with 9 bases identical to TRBD1. This receptor was obtained from a human donor with active COVID-19. The donor label of this sample is uncertain. The sample consisted of peripheral blood. For the CDR3, the DNA is TGTGCCAGCAGTGAGGGACAGGGCGGCCCTGAAGCTTTCTTT. Protein: CASSEGQGGPEAFF.